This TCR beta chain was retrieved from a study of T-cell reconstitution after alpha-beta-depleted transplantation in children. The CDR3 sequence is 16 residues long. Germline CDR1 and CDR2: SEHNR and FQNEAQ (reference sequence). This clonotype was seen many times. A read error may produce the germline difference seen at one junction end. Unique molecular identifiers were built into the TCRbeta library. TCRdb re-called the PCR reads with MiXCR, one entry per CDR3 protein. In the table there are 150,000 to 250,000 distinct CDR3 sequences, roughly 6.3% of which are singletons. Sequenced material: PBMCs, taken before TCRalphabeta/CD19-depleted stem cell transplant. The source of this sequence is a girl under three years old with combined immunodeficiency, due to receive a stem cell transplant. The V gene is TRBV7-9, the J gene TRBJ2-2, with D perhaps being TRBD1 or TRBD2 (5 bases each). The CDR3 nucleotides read TGTGCCAGCAGCCCCTTTAACGGGGCGAACACCGGGGAGCTTTTTTTT. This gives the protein CASSPFNGANTGELFF.